This T cell receptor beta chain was sequenced in a study of shared clonotypes between healthy human individuals. Produced via immunoSEQ multiplex PCR; TCRdb's table is partial and in-frame only. In the table there are about 2 million clones, just under 95% of which are singletons. The CDR3 covers 12 residues. Germline-derived CDR1 and CDR2 are MRHNA and SNTAGT. The V and J ends lost 1 base and 6 bases respectively, with 3 bases between them. Notes on this clone: Its antigen is as yet unknown.

It was CD45RO-negative cells, positively selected for CCR7, that made up naive CD8 cells, with terminally differentiated effector memory CD45RA+ cells excluded. Study-level findings and limits: Among the subsets, naive ones generally showed larger estimated richness than memory ones.

The gene calls are TRBV6-4 and TRBJ1-4; no firm D call. Source material: naive CD8+ T cells sorted from blood. The sequence derives from a man aged 18 to 35 in good health. CDR3 DNA sequence: TGTGCCAGCAGTGACTTGGATGAAAAACTGTTTTTT. It encodes CASSDLDEKLFF.